Presented here are 18 T cell receptor beta chains from one specimen sequenced in a study of blood T cell repertoires in COVID-19. TCRdb's table, derived via immunoSEQ multiplex PCR, lists solely in-frame clones and lacks some. The sample holds about 310,000 clones; roughly 84% are singletons and the top ten take 1%. Sequences were obtained from peripheral blood. These receptors were obtained from a man in his fifties with active or convalescent COVID-19.

The gene calls are TRBV2 and TRBJ2-2; 10 positions match TRBD2. The CDR3 loop spans 15 amino acids. CDR1 SNHLY and CDR2 FYNNEI come from the germline V gene. With 6 bases clipped from V and 7 bases from J, the junction kept 8 bases outside the gene matches. The CDR3 region is CASRPLAGVIGELFF. CDR3 coding DNA: TGTGCCAGCAGGCCTCTAGCGGGAGTTATCGGGGAGCTGTTTTTT.

CDR3 DNA sequence: TGTGCCAGCAGAGGACTAGCGGGGGGAGCCGCCTTTCGGGAGCAGTACTTC. As protein: CASRGLAGGAAFREQYF. The J gene is TRBJ2-7, the V gene TRBV28; TRBD2 aligns across 14 bases. CDR1 and CDR2 (germline): MDHEN, SYDVKM. This CDR3 has 17 amino acids. V was pared by 6 bases and J by 7 bases, with 14 bases of the junction left unmatched. The full variable domain, with the rest looked up from reference TRBV28 and TRBJ2-7, is DVKVTQSSRYLVKRTGEKVFLECVQDMDHENMFWYRQDPGLGLRLIYFSYDVKMKEKGDIPEGYSVSREKKERFSLILESASTNQTSMYLCASRGLAGGAAFREQYFGPGTRLTVT.

This clone appeared a few times. The CDR3 is CASSLERDNSPLHF. The CDR3 region has the DNA TGTGCCAGCAGTTTAGAACGGGATAATTCACCCCTCCACTTT. The genes are TRBV28 and TRBJ1-6; D is undetermined. V lost 2 bases and J 5 bases, leaving 7 bases between the germline ends. The CDR3 covers 14 residues. Germline V gene lookup returns CDR1 MDHEN and CDR2 SYDVKM.

The rearrangement joins TRBV19 to TRBJ2-1; 14 nucleotides align to TRBD2. Trimming removed 5 bases from V and 3 bases from J; junction bases left unmatched: 12. The CDR3 sequence is 19 residues long. Germline CDR1 and CDR2: LNHDA and SQIVND (reference sequence). The CDR3 bases are TGTGCCAGTAGTGATCAAGGGACTAGCGGGAGTGTTGGCTACAATGAGCAGTTCTTC. Translating gives CASSDQGTSGSVGYNEQFF.

In this sample, this clone turned up once. The chain links TRBV4-2 to TRBJ1-4, with unresolved D. The CDR3 has 15 residues. The ends were cut back, 0 bases at V and 7 bases at J, with 12 bases in the middle. Germline CDR1 and CDR2: LGHNA and YNFKEQ. CDR3 residues: CASSQEGAGFEKLFF. CDR3 coding DNA: TGTGCCAGCAGCCAAGAAGGAGCGGGATTTGAAAAACTGTTTTTT.

Only a few counts were recorded for this clone. The chain couples TRBV7-2 to TRBJ2-7; 8 nucleotides match TRBD2. Unmatched junction bases numbered 10, after V lost 0 bases and J lost 0 bases. Germline V gene sequence: CDR1 SGHTA, CDR2 FQGNSA. CDR3 length: 18 amino acids. For the CDR3, the DNA is TGTGCCAGCAGCTTAGCCAAGAGCGGGGGCTCGAGCTCCTACGAGCAGTACTTC. Translation: CASSLAKSGGSSSYEQYF.

This chain uses TRBV29-1 with TRBJ1-2; D is undetermined. The CDR3 is made up of 12 amino acids. Germline V gene data show CDR1 as SQVTM and CDR2 as ANQGSEA. The ends were cut back, 3 bases at V and 1 base at J, with 6 bases in the middle. CDR3 sequence reads: CSVDSFNYGYTF. CDR3 DNA: TGCAGCGTTGATTCGTTTAACTATGGCTACACCTTC.

This clone was recorded once. The chain carries TRBV28 and TRBJ2-1; a weak D match, TRBD2 (6 bases). This CDR3 region has 14 residues. V lost 6 bases and J 5 bases, leaving 14 bases between the germline ends. CDR1 and CDR2 from the germline V gene are MDHEN and SYDVKM. The CDR3 DNA sequence: TGTGCCAGCAGCCTGAGGGACTTGGACAATGAGCAGTTCTTC. It codes for CASSLRDLDNEQFF. The complete variable domain, with remaining parts taken from reference TRBV28 and TRBJ2-1, reads DVKVTQSSRYLVKRTGEKVFLECVQDMDHENMFWYRQDPGLGLRLIYFSYDVKMKEKGDIPEGYSVSREKKERFSLILESASTNQTSMYLCASSLRDLDNEQFFGPGTRLTVL.

V and J are TRBV5-4 and TRBJ2-3, with 8 bases matching TRBD1. V was pared by 5 bases and J by 4 bases, with 9 bases of the junction left unmatched. Germline-derived CDR1 and CDR2 are SGHNT and YYREEE (reference sequence). The CDR3 totals 15 residues. CDR3 nucleotide sequence: TGTGCCAGCAGTCAGGACAGGGTTTCCGCAGATACGCAGTATTTT. Translating it yields CASSQDRVSADTQYF.

The V and J genes are TRBV2 and TRBJ2-1; 8 nucleotides align to TRBD2. CDR1 SNHLY and CDR2 FYNNEI come from the germline V gene. The CDR3 extends over 14 amino acids. Trimming cost V 5 bases and J 7 bases; bases outside gene matches: 7. In DNA, the CDR3 is TGTGCCAGCAGTCCGGGACTAGTATGGAATGAGCAGTTCTTC. Translating it yields CASSPGLVWNEQFF.

This clone was observed a single time. The gene calls are TRBV5-3 and TRBJ1-1, with 8 positions matching TRBD1. TRBV5-3 is filed as an ORF, its function uncertain. The CDR3 runs 19 residues. V trimming: 0 bases; J trimming: 1 base; junction bases outside the gene matches: 14. CDR3 residues: CARSLAGGQDYAWNTEAFF. Here the CDR3 DNA reads TGTGCCAGAAGCTTGGCCGGGGGACAGGACTATGCCTGGAACACTGAAGCTTTCTTT.

The chain recombines TRBV2 with TRBJ2-1, with D tentatively TRBD2 (6 bases). The germline CDR1 and CDR2 sequences are SNHLY and FYNNEI. Deletions cut 3 bases from V and 9 bases from J, with 12 bases between. The CDR3 consists of 13 residues. The CDR3 sequence: CASSENSGGEQFF. The CDR3 nucleotides are TGTGCCAGCAGTGAGAATAGCGGCGGTGAGCAGTTCTTC.

The chain links TRBV24-1 to TRBJ2-1; 9 bases agree with TRBD1. CDR3 length: 13 residues. V lost 11 bases and J lost 8; bases outside the gene matches: 9. Per germline, CDR1 KGHDR and CDR2 SFDVKD. The CDR3 region is CASSGQGYDEQFF. CDR3 sequence (DNA): TGTGCCAGTTCGGGACAGGGATACGATGAGCAGTTCTTC.

The chain has TRBV5-6 and TRBJ1-5; D is undetermined. The CDR3 is 16 amino acids. V dropped 4 bases and J dropped 3 bases, with 17 bases sitting between them. Germline assignment: CDR1 SGHDT and CDR2 YYEEEE. The CDR3 bases are TGTGCCAGCAGCCCCTCGGCGGGTCCTCACAATCAGCCCCAGCATTTT. It is translated as CASSPSAGPHNQPQHF. Looking up the rest from reference TRBV5-6 and TRBJ1-5 gives the full variable domain: DAGVTQSPTHLIKTRGQQVTLRCSPKSGHDTVSWYQQALGQGPQFIFQYYEEEERQRGNFPDRFSGHQFPNYSSELNVNALLLGDSALYLCASSPSAGPHNQPQHFGDGTRLSIL.

The chain employs TRBV6-2 or TRBV6-3 and TRBJ1-2; D uncertain. Germline CDR1 and CDR2: MNHEY and SVGEGT. Trimming stripped 1 base from V and 8 bases from J, with 14 bases between. This CDR3 has 14 residues. CDR3 amino acids: CASSYWEVVAGYTF. The CDR3 DNA follows: TGTGCCAGCAGTTACTGGGAGGTGGTGGCCGGCTACACCTTC.

A single count supports this clone. The chain is built from TRBV6-2 or TRBV6-3 and TRBJ1-5; maybe TRBD1 (5 bases). V was clipped by 5 bases and J by 7 bases, with 15 bases between them. This CDR3 region has 14 residues. Germline-derived CDR1 and CDR2 are MNHEY and SVGEGT. The CDR3 DNA reads TGTGCCAGCAGTGACGCCGGGGGGTGGCAGCCCCAGCATTTT. This translates into CASSDAGGWQPQHF.

This clone has a handful of counts. The J gene is TRBJ1-5, the V gene TRBV6-5; a possible D gene is TRBD1 (5 bases). The CDR3 runs to 15 residues. Germline CDR1 is MNHEY and CDR2 is SVGAGI. The V gene lost 7 bases and the J gene lost 5 bases, with 18 bases spanning the gap. Here the CDR3 DNA reads TGTGCCAGCATCGGACCGGGGACTAACTATCAGCCCCAGCATTTT. Its translation is CASIGPGTNYQPQHF.

This clone showed up just once. This chain connects TRBV5-1 to TRBJ1-1; 8 bases map to TRBD1. The J segment lost 4 bases and the V segment lost 6 bases, leaving 14 bases of the junction unmatched. CDR1 is SGHRS, CDR2 YFSETQ, per germline. The CDR3 is 16 amino acids. The CDR3 DNA is TGCGCCAGCATTCCCGGGGCAGGGGGCGCGGGCACTGAAGCTTTCTTT. Protein: CASIPGAGGAGTEAFF. The variable domain in full, completed from reference TRBV5-1 and TRBJ1-1, reads KAGVTQTPRYLIKTRGQQVTLSCSPISGHRSVSWYQQTPGQGLQFLFEYFSETQRNKGNFPGRFSGRQFSNSRSEMNVSTLELGDSALYLCASIPGAGGAGTEAFFGQGTRLTVV.